This paragraph reports one TCR beta chain. This sample was taken from a study of monozygotic twins with cystic fibrosis. Libraries were prepared by immunoSEQ multiplex PCR; TCRdb keeps only in-frame clonotypes and omits some of them. The data hold about 30,000 clones, with 75% to 95% observed a single time. This CDR3 has 14 amino acids. V was pared by 6 bases and J by 2 bases, with 6 bases of the junction left unmatched. Germline lookup yields CDR1 KGHSH and CDR2 LQKENI. The chain carries TRBV18 and TRBJ2-7; 8 nucleotides line up with TRBD1. The receptor was derived from a girl aged 2 to 10 with cystic fibrosis. Sequenced input: blood. The CDR3 DNA reads TGTGCCAGCTCCCTTCACAGGGGGGCCTACGAGCAGTACTTC. It codes for CASSLHRGAYEQYF.